What follows are 9 T cell receptor beta chains derived from one specimen sequenced in a study of T cells after yellow fever vaccination. Each CDR3 protein is one row after TCRdb ran MiXCR on the 5' RACE reads. The profile shows 510,000 or so distinct CDR3 sequences, 15% to 20% of them singletons. Source: PBMCs, taken 15 days after the yellow fever booster vaccination. These receptors all stem from a man aged 30 to 39 who received the YFV17D yellow fever vaccine.

The chain combines TRBV20-1 with TRBJ2-7; D remains unclear. This CDR3 region has 11 residues. CDR1 is DFQATT, CDR2 SNEGSKA, per germline (reference sequence). Trimming left V 6 bases short and J 4 bases short, with 10 bases between. CDR3 sequence: CSATLNYEQYF. CDR3 nucleotides: TGCAGTGCGACCCTTAATTACGAGCAGTACTTC.

This clonotype is a singleton in its sample. Its ends do not fully match the called genes, so a read error is possible. The chain uses TRBV7-9 and TRBJ2-1; tentatively, D is TRBD2 (5 bases). Per the germline V gene, CDR1 is SEHNR and CDR2 is FQNEAQ (reference sequence). There are 11 residues in the CDR3. CDR3 loop: CARDFGNGQFF. The DNA of the CDR3 is TGTGCCAGGGACTTCGGGAATGGGCAGTTCTTC. The full variable domain, completed using reference TRBV7-9 and TRBJ2-1, is DTGVSQNPRHKITKRGQNVTFRCDPISEHNRLYWYRQTLGQGPEFLTYFQNEAQLEKSRLLSDRFSAERPKGSFSTLEIQRTEQGDSAMYLCARDFGNGQFFGPGTRLTVL.

This clonotype occurred many times. This chain joins TRBV12-3 or TRBV12-4 and TRBJ2-1; a possible D gene is TRBD2 (5 bases). V shed 3 bases and J shed 9 bases, with 15 bases lying between them. The CDR3 loop spans 14 amino acids. The CDR3 DNA is TGTGCCAGCAGTTTGGGTAGCGCCTTCACTGAGCAGTTCTTC. Protein sequence: CASSLGSAFTEQFF.

The chain combines TRBV7-6 with TRBJ2-1, with 8 nucleotides matching TRBD2. Germline V gene data show CDR1 as SGHVS and CDR2 as FNYEAQ. The CDR3 loop spans 17 amino acids. The junction had 12 bases not matched to a gene; V was cut back by 5 bases and J by 3 bases. This CDR3 reads CASSGKIAGSFYNEQFF. The CDR3 DNA follows: TGTGCCAGCAGCGGGAAGATAGCGGGAAGCTTCTACAATGAGCAGTTCTTC. The full variable domain, in which reference TRBV7-6 and TRBJ2-1 provide the parts outside the CDR3, is GAGVSQSPRYKVTKRGQDVALRCDPISGHVSLYWYRQALGQGPEFLTYFNYEAQQDKSGLPNDRFSAERPEGSISTLTIQRTEQRDSAMYRCASSGKIAGSFYNEQFFGPGTRLTVL.

This sequence joins TRBV5-1 and TRBJ2-3; D uncertain. In germline, CDR1 is SGHRS, CDR2 YFSETQ. CDR3 length equals 16 residues. V lost 0 bases to trimming and J lost 0 bases, with 11 bases between them. The CDR3 region has the DNA TGCGCCAGCAGCTTGGGACTTGTTACTAGCACAGATACGCAGTATTTT. Protein: CASSLGLVTSTDTQYF.

This clonotype was seen only a few times. The CDR3, as DNA: TGTGCCAGCGGCCTCCAGGGCCTTACGCAGTATTTT. It yields the protein CASGLQGLTQYF. The genes are TRBV27 and TRBJ2-3, with D possibly TRBD1 on 5 matching bases. Germline loops: CDR1 MNHEY, CDR2 SMNVEV (reference sequence). Trimming stripped 8 bases from V and 8 bases from J, with 14 bases between. The CDR3 extends over 12 amino acids.

This clonotype was seen a handful of times. This chain links TRBV5-1 with TRBJ2-3; tentative D call: TRBD2 (6 bases). The CDR3 runs to 16 residues. CDR1 is SGHRS, CDR2 YFSETQ, per germline. V shed 4 bases and J shed 0 bases, with 15 bases lying between them. The CDR3 loop is CASSLGVAESTDTQYF. For the CDR3, the DNA is TGCGCCAGCAGCCTCGGGGTAGCGGAGAGCACAGATACGCAGTATTTT.

This clonotype was seen only a few times. V usage is TRBV29-1 and J usage is TRBJ2-7; D remains ambiguous. The germline V gene has CDR1 SQVTM and CDR2 ANQGSEA. The ends were cut back, 1 base at V and 7 bases at J, with 8 bases in the middle. The CDR3 runs 11 residues. CDR3 in DNA: TGCAGCGTTGAAGTGTTTCAGGAGCAGTACTTC. Its protein product is CSVEVFQEQYF.

The V gene is TRBV29-1, the J gene TRBJ2-1, with TRBD2 as a possible D gene (6 bases). Germline V gene sequence: CDR1 SQVTM, CDR2 ANQGSEA. V was trimmed by 4 bases and J by 8 bases, leaving 36 bases between them. This CDR3 has 20 amino acids. The CDR3 loop is CSVADQGAKVRDLRVDEQFF. For the CDR3, the DNA is TGCAGCGTTGCCGACCAAGGAGCTAAAGTTCGGGACTTACGGGTCGATGAGCAGTTCTTC.